Below, 18 T cell receptor beta chains from the same sample are listed, as sequenced in a study of T cells in localized non-small cell lung cancer. Only in-frame clones appear in the TCRdb table, and some are missing; sequencing was by immunoSEQ multiplex PCR. Of tens of thousands of clones listed, 80% to 90% are singletons. The material was PBMCs, obtained before any cancer treatment. These receptors all stem from a man between 40 and 70 years old with stage II squamous cell lung carcinoma.

This clone was found a few times. The V gene is TRBV4-1, the J gene TRBJ2-1; TRBD2 agrees at 15 bases. The CDR3 contains 18 residues. In germline, CDR1 is MGHRA, CDR2 YSYEKL. With 4 bases clipped from V and 0 bases from J, the junction kept 4 bases outside the gene matches. The CDR3 region has the DNA TGCGCCAGCAGCCGCGGACTAGCGGGGGGGGGCTCCTACAATGAGCAGTTCTTC. Residues: CASSRGLAGGGSYNEQFF.

Concerning this clone itself: The CDR3 end shows no conserved phenylalanine or tryptophan, and so a read error is likely. DNA for the CDR3: TGCGCCAGCAGCCAGCCAGACAGCCTATATGGCTACACCCTC. Protein: CASSQPDSLYGYTL. This chain uses TRBV4-1 with TRBJ1-2; D is possibly TRBD1 (5 bases). The germline gives CDR1 MGHRA, CDR2 YSYEKL. The CDR3 has 14 residues. Trimming removed 3 bases from V and 5 bases from J, with 13 bases in between.

The rearrangement joins TRBV4-1 to TRBJ2-2; 14 bases map to TRBD2. This CDR3 has 18 residues. V gave up 4 bases and J gave up 4 bases; unmatched junction bases: 8. Germline CDR1 reads MGHRA; CDR2 reads YSYEKL. DNA for the CDR3: TGCGCCAGCAGCCGTGGACTAGCGGGAGGCAGGTCCACCGGGGAGCTGTTTTTT. Translated: CASSRGLAGGRSTGELFF.

V gene TRBV10-2 combines with J gene TRBJ2-7, with 10 bases aligning to TRBD2. V lost 6 bases and J lost 2; bases outside the gene matches: 10. The CDR3 length is 16 residues. CDR1 WSHSY and CDR2 SAAADI come from the germline V gene. The CDR3 DNA follows: TGCGCCAGCAGGACGGGGGAAACTAGCGGGACCTACGAGCAGTACTTC. It translates to CASRTGETSGTYEQYF.

The rearrangement links TRBV5-1 to TRBJ1-2, with TRBD1 identical over 8 bases. V trimming: 0 bases; J trimming: 4 bases; junction bases outside the gene matches: 5. The CDR3 consists of 15 residues. Germline lookup yields CDR1 SGHRS and CDR2 YFSETQ. CDR3 loop: CASSLGQGAVYGYTF. The CDR3 DNA is TGCGCCAGCAGCTTGGGGCAGGGGGCGGTCTATGGCTACACCTTC.

The gene calls are TRBV30 and TRBJ1-4, with 8 bases lining up with TRBD1. With V trimmed by 5 bases and J by 6 bases, 8 bases remained unmatched. The germline CDR1 and CDR2 sequences are GTSNPN and SVGIG (reference sequence). The CDR3 length is 14 residues. The CDR3 bases are TGTGCCTGGCAGACAGGGGCGGGTTATGAAAAACTGTTTTTT. Protein: CAWQTGAGYEKLFF.

The V call is TRBV6-5, the J call TRBJ2-3; TRBD2 matches at 12 bases. The V gene end was trimmed by 2 bases and the J gene end by 6 bases; junction bases not matched to a gene: 6. CDR3 length: 16 residues. Germline V CDR1 and CDR2: MNHEY, SVGAGI. This CDR3 reads CASSYLLAGGTDTQYF. As DNA, the CDR3 is TGTGCCAGCAGTTACCTCCTAGCGGGGGGGACCGATACGCAGTATTTT.

J is TRBJ2-7 and V is TRBV6-6; D is perhaps TRBD1 or TRBD2 (5 bases each). This CDR3 has 15 residues. Germline CDR1 and CDR2: MNHNY and SVGAGI (reference sequence). The V end lost 6 bases, the J end lost 0 bases, and 15 bases lay between the germline ends. CDR3 amino acids: CASSRDPWSSYEQYF. DNA of the CDR3: TGTGCCAGCAGCCGGGACCCCTGGAGCTCCTACGAGCAGTACTTC.

This chain links TRBV7-2 with TRBJ2-7; 11 positions match TRBD2. This CDR3 contains 15 residues. Germline V gene data show CDR1 as SGHTA and CDR2 as FQGNSA. After removal of 3 bases from V and 3 bases from J, the junction contained 4 bases not matched to a gene. The CDR3 here is CASSFLSGGDYEQYF. CDR3 DNA: TGTGCCAGCAGCTTTCTTAGCGGGGGGGACTACGAGCAGTACTTC.

This chain links TRBV6-1 with TRBJ2-7; TRBD1 matches at 11 bases. With V trimmed by 5 bases and J by 3 bases, 6 bases remained unmatched. CDR3 length equals 15 residues. Germline CDR1 and CDR2: MNHNS and SASEGT. In DNA, the CDR3 is TGTGCCAGCAGTCTCCGGGACAGGGGGTTCTACGAGCAGTACTTC. Its translation: CASSLRDRGFYEQYF.

The J gene is TRBJ2-2, the V gene TRBV9, with 9 bases matching TRBD2. CDR3 size: 16 residues. The V segment lost 2 bases and the J segment 5 bases; nucleotides outside the gene matches: 7. CDR1 SGDLS and CDR2 YYNGEE come from the germline V gene. The CDR3 region is CASSVNPGLATGELFF. In nucleotides, the CDR3 is TGTGCCAGCAGCGTGAATCCGGGACTAGCAACCGGGGAGCTGTTTTTT.

The chain recombines TRBV2 with TRBJ2-3; D possibly matches TRBD1 or TRBD2 (6 bases each). The V gene's germline CDR1 is SNHLY and CDR2 FYNNEI. This CDR3 has 14 amino acids. V lost 7 bases, J lost 3 bases, and 14 bases lay in between. The CDR3 DNA reads as TGTGCCAGCACCCCGGGGGCTCGGACAGATACGCAGTATTTT. Translated: CASTPGARTDTQYF.

J is TRBJ1-5 and V is TRBV19; D remains ambiguous. CDR3 length: 14 residues. V lost 2 bases, J lost 6 bases, and 11 bases lay in between. From germline, CDR1 is LNHDA and CDR2 SQIVND (reference sequence). In DNA form, the CDR3 reads TGTGCCAGTAGTATATGGGGAGTGGGTCAGCCCCAGCATTTT. Translated: CASSIWGVGQPQHF.

The V and J genes are TRBV19 and TRBJ1-1; 7 bases are shared with TRBD1. J gave up 4 bases and V 7 bases, and 15 bases lay outside the gene matches. From germline, CDR1 is LNHDA and CDR2 SQIVND (reference sequence). CDR3 size: 16 residues. The CDR3 DNA reads as TGTGCCAGTACCACCTTAATCCCGACAGGGTCCACTGAAGCTTTCTTT. Its protein product is CASTTLIPTGSTEAFF.

This sequence joins TRBV6-5 and TRBJ2-1; no clear D. CDR3 size: 13 residues. CDR1 MNHEY and CDR2 SVGAGI come from the germline V gene. With 4 bases removed from V and 7 bases from J, the gap between germline ends came to 11 bases. This CDR3 reads CASSSHLVNEQFF. The CDR3 DNA reads TGTGCCAGCAGTTCCCACCTAGTTAATGAGCAGTTCTTC.

The V and J genes are TRBV28 and TRBJ2-2, with TRBD2 identical over 13 bases. From germline, CDR1 is MDHEN and CDR2 SYDVKM. The CDR3 is 20 residues long. The V segment lost 1 base and the J segment 6 bases; nucleotides outside the gene matches: 14. CDR3 DNA: TGTGCCAGCAGTTTATCCCCTGGACTAGCGGGAGTCACACAATCCGGGGAGCTGTTTTTT. Translating gives CASSLSPGLAGVTQSGELFF.

This chain links TRBV9 with TRBJ2-1, with 8 bases lining up with TRBD2. The CDR3 contains 16 residues. Germline V gene sequence: CDR1 SGDLS, CDR2 YYNGEE. Trimming removed 4 bases from V and 0 bases from J; junction bases left unmatched: 6. CDR3 sequence (DNA): TGTGCCAGCAGCCTAGAGGGGACTAGCTCCTACAATGAGCAGTTCTTC. It is translated as CASSLEGTSSYNEQFF.

This chain connects TRBV9 to TRBJ2-5, with no clear D. Germline CDR1 and CDR2: SGDLS and YYNGEE. Trimming cost V 2 bases and J 2 bases, with 7 bases left between them. The length of the CDR3 is 13 residues. The CDR3 reads CASSVRQQETQYF. The CDR3 DNA reads as TGTGCCAGCAGCGTTCGGCAGCAAGAGACCCAGTACTTC.